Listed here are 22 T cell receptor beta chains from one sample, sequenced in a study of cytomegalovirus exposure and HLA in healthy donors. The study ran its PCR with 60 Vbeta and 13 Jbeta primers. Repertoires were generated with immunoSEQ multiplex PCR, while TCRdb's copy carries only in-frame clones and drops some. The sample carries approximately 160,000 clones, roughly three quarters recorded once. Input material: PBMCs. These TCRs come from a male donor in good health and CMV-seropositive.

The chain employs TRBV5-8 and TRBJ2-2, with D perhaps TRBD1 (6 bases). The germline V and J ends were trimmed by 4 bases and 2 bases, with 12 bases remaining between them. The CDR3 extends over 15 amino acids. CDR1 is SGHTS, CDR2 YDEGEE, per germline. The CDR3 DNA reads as TGTGCCAGCAGCCCGAGGGACATCAACACCGGGGAGCTGTTTTTT. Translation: CASSPRDINTGELFF.

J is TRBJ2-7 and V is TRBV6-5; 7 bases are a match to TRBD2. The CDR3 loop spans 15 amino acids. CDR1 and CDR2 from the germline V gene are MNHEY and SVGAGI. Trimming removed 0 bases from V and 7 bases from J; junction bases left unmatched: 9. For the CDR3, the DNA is TGTGCCAGCAGTTACTCGAGTCTGGGACTACGGGAGCAGTACTTC. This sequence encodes CASSYSSLGLREQYF.

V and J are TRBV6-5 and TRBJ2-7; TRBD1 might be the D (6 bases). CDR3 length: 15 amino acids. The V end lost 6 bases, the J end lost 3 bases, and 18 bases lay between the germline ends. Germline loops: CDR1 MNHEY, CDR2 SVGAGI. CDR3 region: CASSPMRTDHYEQYF. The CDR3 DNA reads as TGTGCCAGCAGCCCCATGAGGACAGACCACTACGAGCAGTACTTC.

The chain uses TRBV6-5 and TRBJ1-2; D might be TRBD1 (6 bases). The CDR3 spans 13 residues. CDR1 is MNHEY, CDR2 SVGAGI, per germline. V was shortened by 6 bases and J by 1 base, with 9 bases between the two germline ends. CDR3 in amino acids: CASSLQGNYGYTF. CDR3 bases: TGTGCCAGCAGCCTACAGGGTAACTATGGCTACACCTTC.

Written as DNA, the CDR3 is TGTGCCAGTAGTATCGATCACAGGGGGCGGCTGACTAATGAAAAACTGTTTTTT. It translates to CASSIDHRGRLTNEKLFF. The chain employs TRBV19 and TRBJ1-4, with 9 positions matching TRBD1. The ends lost 3 bases at V and 2 bases at J; junction bases unmatched: 10. CDR1 and CDR2 (germline): LNHDA, SQIVND (reference sequence). The CDR3 runs 18 residues.

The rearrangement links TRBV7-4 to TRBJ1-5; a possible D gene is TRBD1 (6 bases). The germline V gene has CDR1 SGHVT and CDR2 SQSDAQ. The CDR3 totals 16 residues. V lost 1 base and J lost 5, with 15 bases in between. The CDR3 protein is CASSLEGGRRYQPQHF. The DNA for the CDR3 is TGTGCCAGCAGCTTAGAGGGGGGGAGGAGGTATCAGCCCCAGCATTTT.

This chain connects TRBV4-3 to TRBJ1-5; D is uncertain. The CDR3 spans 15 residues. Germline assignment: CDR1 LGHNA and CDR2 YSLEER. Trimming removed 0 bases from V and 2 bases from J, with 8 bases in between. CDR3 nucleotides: TGCGCCAGCAGCCAAGATATACGGGGCAATCAGCCCCAGCATTTT. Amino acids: CASSQDIRGNQPQHF.

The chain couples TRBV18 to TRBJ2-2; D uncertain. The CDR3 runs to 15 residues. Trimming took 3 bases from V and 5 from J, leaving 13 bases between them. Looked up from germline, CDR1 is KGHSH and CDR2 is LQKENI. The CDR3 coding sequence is TGTGCCAGCTCACCTATTCAGGCCGGAACCGGGGAGCTGTTTTTT. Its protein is CASSPIQAGTGELFF.

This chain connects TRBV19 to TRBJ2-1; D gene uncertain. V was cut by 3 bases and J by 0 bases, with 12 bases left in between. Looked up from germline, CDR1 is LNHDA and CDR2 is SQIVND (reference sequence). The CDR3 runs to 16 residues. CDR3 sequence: CASSIRDTSSYNEQFF. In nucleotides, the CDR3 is TGTGCCAGTAGTATTCGAGACACCAGCTCCTACAATGAGCAGTTCTTC.

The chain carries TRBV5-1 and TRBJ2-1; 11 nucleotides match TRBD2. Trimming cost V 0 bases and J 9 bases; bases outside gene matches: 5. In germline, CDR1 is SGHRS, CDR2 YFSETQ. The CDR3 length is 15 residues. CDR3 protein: CASSLGTSGFSEQFF. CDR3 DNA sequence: TGCGCCAGCAGCTTGGGGACTAGCGGGTTTTCTGAGCAGTTCTTC.

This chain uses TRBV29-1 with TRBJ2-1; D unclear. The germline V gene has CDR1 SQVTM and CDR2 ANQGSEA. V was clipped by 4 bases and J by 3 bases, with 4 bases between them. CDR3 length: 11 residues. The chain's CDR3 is CSVASYNEQFF. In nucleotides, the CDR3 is TGCAGCGTTGCTAGCTACAATGAGCAGTTCTTC.

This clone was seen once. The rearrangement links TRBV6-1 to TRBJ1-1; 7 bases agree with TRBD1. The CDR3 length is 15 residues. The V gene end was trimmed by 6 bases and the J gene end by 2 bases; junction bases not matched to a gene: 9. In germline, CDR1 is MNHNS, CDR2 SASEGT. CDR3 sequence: CASSVLGQDNTEAFF. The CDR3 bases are TGTGCCAGCAGCGTACTCGGACAGGATAACACTGAAGCTTTCTTT.

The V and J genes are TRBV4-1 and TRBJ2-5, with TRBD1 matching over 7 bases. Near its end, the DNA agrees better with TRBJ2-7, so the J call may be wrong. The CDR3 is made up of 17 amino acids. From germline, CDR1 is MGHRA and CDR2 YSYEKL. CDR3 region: CASSQGPPGQRVYEQYF. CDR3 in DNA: TGCGCCAGCAGCCAGGGCCCGCCGGGACAGAGAGTCTACGAGCAGTACTTC.

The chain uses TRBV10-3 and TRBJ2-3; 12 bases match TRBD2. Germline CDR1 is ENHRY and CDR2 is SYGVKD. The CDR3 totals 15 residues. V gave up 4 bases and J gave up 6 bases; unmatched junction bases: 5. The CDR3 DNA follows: TGTGCCATCAGTGTACTAGCGGGGGGCCGGGATACGCAGTATTTT. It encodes CAISVLAGGRDTQYF.

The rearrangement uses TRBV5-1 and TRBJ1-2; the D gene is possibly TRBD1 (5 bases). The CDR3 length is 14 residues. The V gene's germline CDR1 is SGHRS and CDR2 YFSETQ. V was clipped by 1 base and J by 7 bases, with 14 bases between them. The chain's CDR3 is CASSLKQGVAGYTF. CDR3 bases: TGCGCCAGCAGCTTGAAGCAGGGTGTAGCTGGCTACACCTTC.

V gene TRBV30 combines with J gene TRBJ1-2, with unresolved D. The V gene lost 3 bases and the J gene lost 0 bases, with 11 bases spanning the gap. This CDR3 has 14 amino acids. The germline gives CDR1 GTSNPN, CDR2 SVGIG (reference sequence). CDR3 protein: CAWRRAPTNYGYTF. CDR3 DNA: TGTGCCTGGAGGAGGGCTCCGACTAACTATGGCTACACCTTC.

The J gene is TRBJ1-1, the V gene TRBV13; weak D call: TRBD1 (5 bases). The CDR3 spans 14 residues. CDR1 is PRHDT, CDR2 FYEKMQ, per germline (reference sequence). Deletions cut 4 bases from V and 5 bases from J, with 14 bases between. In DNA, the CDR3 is TGTGCCAGCAGCTCCCCCCCGCGGGGGACTGAAGCTTTCTTT. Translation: CASSSPPRGTEAFF. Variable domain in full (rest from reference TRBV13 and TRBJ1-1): AAGVIQSPRHLIKEKRETATLKCYPIPRHDTVYWYQQGPGQDPQFLISFYEKMQSDKGSIPDRFSAQQFSDYHSELNMSSLELGDSALYFCASSSPPRGTEAFFGQGTRLTVV.

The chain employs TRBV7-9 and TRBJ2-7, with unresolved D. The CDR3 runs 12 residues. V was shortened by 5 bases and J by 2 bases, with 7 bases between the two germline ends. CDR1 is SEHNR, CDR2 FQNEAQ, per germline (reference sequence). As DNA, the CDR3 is TGTGCCAGCAGCCCGGCGGCCTACGAGCAGTACTTC. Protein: CASSPAAYEQYF.

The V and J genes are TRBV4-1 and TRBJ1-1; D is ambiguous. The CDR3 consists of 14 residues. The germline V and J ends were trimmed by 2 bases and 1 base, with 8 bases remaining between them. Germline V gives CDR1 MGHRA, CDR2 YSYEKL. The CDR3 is CASSQISGNTEAFF. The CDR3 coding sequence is TGCGCCAGCAGCCAAATTTCAGGGAACACTGAAGCTTTCTTT.

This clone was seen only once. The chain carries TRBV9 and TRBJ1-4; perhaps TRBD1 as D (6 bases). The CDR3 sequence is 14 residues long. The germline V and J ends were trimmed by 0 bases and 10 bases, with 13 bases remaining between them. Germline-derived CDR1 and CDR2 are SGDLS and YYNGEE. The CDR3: CASSVGTGIGKLFF. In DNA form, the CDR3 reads TGTGCCAGCAGCGTAGGAACAGGGATAGGAAAACTGTTTTTT.

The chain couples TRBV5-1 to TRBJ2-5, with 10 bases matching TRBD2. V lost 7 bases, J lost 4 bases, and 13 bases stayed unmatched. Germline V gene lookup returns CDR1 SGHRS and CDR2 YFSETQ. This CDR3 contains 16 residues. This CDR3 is CASRGLAGATGETQYF. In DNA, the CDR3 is TGCGCCAGCCGAGGGCTAGCGGGGGCTACGGGAGAGACCCAGTACTTC.

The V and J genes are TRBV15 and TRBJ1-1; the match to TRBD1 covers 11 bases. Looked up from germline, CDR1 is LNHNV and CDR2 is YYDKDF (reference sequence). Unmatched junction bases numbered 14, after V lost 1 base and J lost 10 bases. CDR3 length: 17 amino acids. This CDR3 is CATSRAGRTGGRVAAFF. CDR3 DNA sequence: TGTGCCACCAGCAGAGCGGGGCGGACAGGGGGCCGGGTGGCAGCTTTCTTT.